What follows is one TCR beta chain and its context. Its antigen is unknown. This entry comes from a study of CD8 T cells in ankylosing spondylitis. General study points: Disease-associated clonotypes exhibited CD8+ identity and were relatively infrequent in peripheral blood. Matched synovial fluid from ankylosing spondylitis patients was reported to be enriched for disease-linked clones. Made up of fewer than ten highly homologous variants, a TCR beta motif appeared characteristic of ankylosing spondylitis blood.

Trimming shortened V by 5 bases and J by 9 bases, and 8 bases separated the two germline ends. CDR1 and CDR2 from the germline V gene are SGHTA and FQGTGA. This CDR3 is built from 11 residues. Quantitative 5'-RACE with molecular barcodes produced the TCR beta libraries. From the 5' RACE reads, TCRdb called clonotypes with MiXCR, one entry per CDR3 protein. The table includes about 190,000 distinct CDR3 sequences, 10% to 15% detected once. V usage is TRBV7-3 and J usage is TRBJ2-1; D remains unclear. The sequencing sample was made of blood, either unsorted or a sorted T cell fraction (not recorded which). The sequence was collected from a female donor with ankylosing spondylitis or in good health (not recorded which). The CDR3 region has the DNA TGTGCCAGCAGCGCCTCGGGTGAGCAGTTCTTC. This translates into CASSASGEQFF. The whole variable domain, remainder taken from reference TRBV7-3 and TRBJ2-1, is GAGVSQTPSNKVTEKGKYVELRCDPISGHTALYWYRQSLGQGPEFLIYFQGTGAADDSGLPNDRFFAVRPEGSVSTLKIQRTERGDSAVYLCASSASGEQFFGPGTRLTVL.